The text below deals with one TCR beta chain. Its cognate antigen has yet to be identified. Nothing much larger sits one base from this clone, and base qualities are not available. These data come from a study of T cells in Graves' hyperthyroidism and ophthalmopathy (dated by TCRdb to between 2019 and 2020). Background for the entire study: Peripheral blood samples were taken at initial diagnosis, before any treatment was given. To identify TCR V-J signatures that set the groups apart, the researchers used a discovery cohort of 100 patients, made up of some 41 with Graves' ophthalmopathy and 57 with stable Graves' hyperthyroidism. Prospective prediction of ophthalmopathy was tested in an independent validation cohort of approximately 18 hyperthyroidism patients and around 16 patients who later progressed to ophthalmopathy. For training and testing, the 100 or so patients in the discovery cohort were randomly divided in a 7:3 ratio. In addition, the study compared T-cell repertoires in thyroid tissue and in blood from a handful of Graves' hyperthyroidism patients. Following sampling, methimazole starting at 30 mg daily was given to hyperthyroidism patients, and high-dose intravenous methylprednisolone was given to ophthalmopathy patients. TCR Vbeta CDR3 sequencing of 120 to 150 peripheral blood samples (more than 40 ophthalmopathy, 70 to 85 hyperthyroidism and 17 progressor patients) is reported in the paper.

Ophthalmopathy patients had moderately to severely active disease, with a Clinical Activity Score of 3 or more, a NOSPECS grade of 4 or more, and a disease duration of less than 3 months. Patients with uncontrolled infections, other autoimmune diseases, pregnancy or lactation were excluded. Diagnoses relied on clinical symptoms, serum thyroxine and TRAb, thyroid ultrasound and orbital computed tomography. PBMCs were isolated from 7.5 to 10 ml of fresh peripheral blood by Ficoll-Paque density gradient centrifugation. Trizol reagent was used to extract total RNA, and RNA quality was then checked on an Agilent 2100 Bioanalyzer. The germline V gene (reference sequence) specifies DFQATT as CDR1 and SNEGSKA as CDR2. V is shortened by 7 bases, J by 0 bases, and the region joining them spans 16 bases. Spanning cysteine to phenylalanine, the CDR3 consists of 14 amino acids. Only CDR3 DNA is held: 42 bases, read in frame from base 1.

What the work shows at the level of the full study, not this receptor alone: Most expanded thyroid clonotypes (frequency above 0.001) were also detected in blood, suggesting blood repertoires may reflect thyroid immune responses. A 13 V-J signature model separated ophthalmopathy from stable hyperthyroidism, with roughly 88% sensitivity and 81% to 83% specificity in cross-validation and 80%/75% in testing. Sample size was not statistically predetermined, and blinding of investigators to group allocation was not performed. In validation, the model predicted progression to ophthalmopathy a median of around 6.5 months before onset, with 65% to 71% sensitivity and 72.22% specificity.

Amplification of TCR beta CDR3 regions was carried out from RNA transcripts. The TCR CDR3 was subjected to a first round of RT-PCR using the HTBI primer set and the Qiagen OneStep RT-PCR kit. Libraries were constructed in a second round of multiplex PCR, after which size selection and purification were performed. Sequencing of the libraries was done on an Illumina HiSeq2000 using paired-end 100 bp reads. Concerning the study's data processing: SOAPnuke was used to process the raw data, with reads discarded if the reads contained adapters or uncalled bases, had a mean Phred below 15, or lacked an exact constant-primer or identifier match. COPE v1.2.5 was used to merge the high-quality paired reads, and each unique nucleotide sequence was defined as a clonotype. MiTCR v1.1 was used to align the clonotypes against IMGT TRBV, TRBD and TRBJ reference segments. Only V-J combinations with frequency above 0.0001, covering approximately 99% of repertoires, were analysed. A TCS score was defined as the ratio of F50 (clonal expansion) to E x V (chaos), with BLOSUM62-based TCRdist applied between CDR3 peptides within each V-J. Welch's t-statistics and random forest reduced fewer than 600 V-J features to 13, which were used in a naive Bayes classifier (R e1071). Starting from the raw public reads, TCRdb applied fastp trimming at Q25, assembled clones with MiXCR and retained in-frame beta chains. A single entry per CDR3 protein holds the most common genes and DNA from its merged rows. TCRdb's processing, not the study's, gives the V and J calls here. The sample table shows about 400,000 distinct CDR3 sequences, and over 12% are seen once. The ten largest clones capture 25% to 30% of the sample.

The receptor comes from a middle-aged man with Graves' ophthalmopathy. The chain is encoded by TRBV20-1 joined to TRBJ2-7; the D gene cannot be named for sure. The material sequenced was blood. The CDR3 has the sequence CSGASDPSSYEQYF. The sequenced DNA: TGCAGTGGGGCAAGCGATCCGAGCTCCTACGAGCAGTACTTC.